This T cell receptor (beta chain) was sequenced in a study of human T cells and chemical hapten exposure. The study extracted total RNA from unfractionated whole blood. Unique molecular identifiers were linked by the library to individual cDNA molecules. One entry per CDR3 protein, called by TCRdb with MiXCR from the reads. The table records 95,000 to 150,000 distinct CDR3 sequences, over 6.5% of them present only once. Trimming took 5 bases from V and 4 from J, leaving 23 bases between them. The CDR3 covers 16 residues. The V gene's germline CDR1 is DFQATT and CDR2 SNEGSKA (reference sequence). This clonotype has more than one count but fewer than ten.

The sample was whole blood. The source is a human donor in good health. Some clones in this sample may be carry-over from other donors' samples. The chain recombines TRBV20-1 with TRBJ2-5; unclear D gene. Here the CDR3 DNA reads TGCAGTGCTGTGGGCCTGTACAGCGTCCGGCCAGAGACCCAGTACTTC. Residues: CSAVGLYSVRPETQYF.